This entry is about one T cell receptor (beta chain). The antigen remains unidentified. Sequencing was performed with immunoSEQ multiplex PCR; in TCRdb, only in-frame clones are kept and a portion is missing. The repertoire includes 550,000 to 700,000 clones, roughly 72% of them detected once, and 1.5% to 2% sits in the top ten. V dropped 5 bases and J dropped 7; count of bases not matched to a gene: 10. Germline CDR1 is SGHRS and CDR2 is YFSETQ. The CDR3 contains 16 residues. The data belong to a study of shared clonotypes between healthy human individuals. Study at large: Three CD4 naive, three CD4 memory, two CD8 naive and one CD8 memory plate were used per donor.

Every donor was a Caucasian adult from Nashville, Tennessee. CD4+ cells were split into CD45RA+ naive and CD45RA-negative memory subsets. Study conclusions and caveats: Rarefaction exposed incomplete sorted-subset sequencing despite large depth.

This chain links TRBV5-1 with TRBJ2-1; 12 bases line up with TRBD2. The clonotype originates from a woman in her twenties or thirties in good health. Sequencing was carried out using memory CD4+ T cells sorted from blood. Described subset: CD45RA-negative fraction. As DNA, the CDR3 is TGCGCCAGCAGACCTCTAGCGGGAGGGCCGGGTAATGAGCAGTTCTTC. Translating gives CASRPLAGGPGNEQFF.